This TCR beta chain was obtained from a study of post-analysis software for immune sequencing data. About the research overall: Disease trajectories encompassed relapsing-remitting, secondary progressive and progressive-relapsing multiple sclerosis.

Presence of unique molecular identifiers characterized the TCR beta cDNA libraries. The T cell input of roughly 1 to 11 million gave around 450,000 cDNA molecules. A single record per CDR3 protein comes from TCRdb applying MiXCR to the PCR reads. The repertoire holds roughly 180,000 distinct CDR3 sequences, with approximately 30% as singletons. General study points: There were five TRBV segments more frequent in patients than controls, and TRBV5-6, TRBV5-1 and TRBV20-1 were among them. A significant reduction in normalized Chao1 diversity was observed in multiple sclerosis patients versus controls.

This CDR3 region has 12 residues. The germline V gene has CDR1 SQVTM and CDR2 ANQGSEA. With regard to this clonotype: Its antigen is not identified. A much larger clone differs from this one at a single base, so this may be a read error.

Source material: blood. The genes are TRBV29-1 and TRBJ1-2; D gene ambiguous. This TCR was sampled from a girl between 10 and 17 years old with multiple sclerosis. CDR3 region: CSVVSRSYGYIF. In nucleotides, the CDR3 is TGCAGCGTTGTCTCCAGGAGTTATGGCTACATCTTC.